The clone carrying this T cell receptor beta chain was seen many times. This record comes from a study of neoadjuvant anti-PD-1 for oral cavity cancer. Turning to the study itself: Around day 43, patients without progression received a fourth nivolumab dose before surgery.

Time point described: after neoadjuvant nivolumab, at surgical resection. These newly diagnosed stage II-IVA oral cavity squamous cell carcinoma patients had no prior systemic or radiation treatment. The patients had HPV-negative, locally advanced oral cavity squamous cell carcinoma. Two replicates per tumor sample, mostly from 4.8 ug of genomic DNA. Clones were sequenced by immunoSEQ multiplex PCR, and TCRdb holds only the in-frame ones, with some missing. This sample has tens of thousands of clones, with 20% to 30% found just once. V was pared by 10 bases and J by 6 bases, with 11 bases of the junction left unmatched. Germline CDR1 and CDR2: LNHDA and SQIVND (reference sequence). The CDR3 is 14 residues long.

The specimen was tumor tissue, collected after nivolumab (anti-PD-1) treatment. This rearrangement joins TRBV19 to TRBJ2-1, with TRBD2 matching over 8 bases. This receptor was obtained from a person aged 35 to 85 with oral cavity squamous cell carcinoma. In nucleotides, the CDR3 is TGTGCCACCCGCCCGACTAGCGTCGCCAATGAGCAGTTCTTC. The encoded protein is CATRPTSVANEQFF.